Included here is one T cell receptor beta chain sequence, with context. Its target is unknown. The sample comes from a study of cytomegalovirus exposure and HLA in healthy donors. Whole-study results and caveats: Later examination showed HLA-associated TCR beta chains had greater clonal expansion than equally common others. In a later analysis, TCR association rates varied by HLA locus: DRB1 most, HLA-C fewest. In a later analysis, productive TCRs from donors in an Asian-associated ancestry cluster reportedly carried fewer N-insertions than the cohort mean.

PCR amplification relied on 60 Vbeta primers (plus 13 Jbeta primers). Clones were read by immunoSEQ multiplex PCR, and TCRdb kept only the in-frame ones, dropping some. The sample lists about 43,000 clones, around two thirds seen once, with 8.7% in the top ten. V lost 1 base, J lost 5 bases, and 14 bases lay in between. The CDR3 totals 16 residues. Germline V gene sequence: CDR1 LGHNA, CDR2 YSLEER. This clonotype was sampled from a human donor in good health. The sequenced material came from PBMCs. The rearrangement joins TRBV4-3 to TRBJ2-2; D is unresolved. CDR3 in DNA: TGCGCCAGCAGCCAAGCCCCTCGACTGACTACCGGGGAGCTGTTTTTT. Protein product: CASSQAPRLTTGELFF.